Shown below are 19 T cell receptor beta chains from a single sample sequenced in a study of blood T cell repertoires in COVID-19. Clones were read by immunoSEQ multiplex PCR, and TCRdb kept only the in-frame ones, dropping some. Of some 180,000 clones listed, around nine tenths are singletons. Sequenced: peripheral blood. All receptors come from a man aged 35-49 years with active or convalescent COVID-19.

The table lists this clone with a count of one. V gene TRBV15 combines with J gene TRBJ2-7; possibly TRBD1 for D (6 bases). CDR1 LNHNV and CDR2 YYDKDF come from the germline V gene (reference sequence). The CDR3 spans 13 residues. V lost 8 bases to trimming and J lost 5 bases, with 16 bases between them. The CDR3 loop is CATSRDTLHEQYF. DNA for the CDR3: TGTGCCACCTCCCGGGACACTCTCCACGAGCAGTACTTC.

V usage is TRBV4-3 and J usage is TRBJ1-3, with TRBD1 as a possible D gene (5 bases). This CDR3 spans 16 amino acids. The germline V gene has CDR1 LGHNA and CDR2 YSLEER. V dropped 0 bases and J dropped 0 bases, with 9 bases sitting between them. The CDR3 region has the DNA TGCGCCAGCAGCCAAGATCCGGGGGGCTCTGGAAACACCATATATTTT. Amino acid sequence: CASSQDPGGSGNTIYF.

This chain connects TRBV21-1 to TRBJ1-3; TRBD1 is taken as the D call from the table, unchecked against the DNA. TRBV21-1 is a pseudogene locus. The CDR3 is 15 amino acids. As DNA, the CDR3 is TGTGCCAGCAGGGCCCAGGGAAGATCTGGAAACACCATATATTTT. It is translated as CASRAQGRSGNTIYF.

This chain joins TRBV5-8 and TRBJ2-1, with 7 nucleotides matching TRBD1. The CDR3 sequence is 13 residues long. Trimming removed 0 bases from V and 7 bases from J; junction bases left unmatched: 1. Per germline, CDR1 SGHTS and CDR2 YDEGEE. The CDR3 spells CASSLDRGNEQFF. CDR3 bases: TGTGCCAGCAGCTTGGACAGGGGAAATGAGCAGTTCTTC.

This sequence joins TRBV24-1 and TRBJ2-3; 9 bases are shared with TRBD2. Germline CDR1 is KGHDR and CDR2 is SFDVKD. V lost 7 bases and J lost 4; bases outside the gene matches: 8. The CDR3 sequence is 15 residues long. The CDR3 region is CATSIAGAGPDTQYF. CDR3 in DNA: TGTGCCACCAGCATAGCGGGAGCGGGCCCAGATACGCAGTATTTT.

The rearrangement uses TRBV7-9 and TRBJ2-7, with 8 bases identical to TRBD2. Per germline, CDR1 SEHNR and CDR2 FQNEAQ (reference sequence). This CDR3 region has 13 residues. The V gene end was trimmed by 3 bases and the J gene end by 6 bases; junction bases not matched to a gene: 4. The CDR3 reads CASSFGLAGEQYF. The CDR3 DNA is TGTGCCAGCAGCTTCGGACTAGCCGGCGAGCAGTACTTC.

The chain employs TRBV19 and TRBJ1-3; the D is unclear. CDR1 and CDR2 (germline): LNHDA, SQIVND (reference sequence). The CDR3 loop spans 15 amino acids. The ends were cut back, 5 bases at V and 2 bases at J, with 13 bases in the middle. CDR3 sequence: CASSRIDGTGNTIYF. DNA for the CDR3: TGTGCCAGTAGTCGTATCGACGGGACTGGAAACACCATATATTTT.

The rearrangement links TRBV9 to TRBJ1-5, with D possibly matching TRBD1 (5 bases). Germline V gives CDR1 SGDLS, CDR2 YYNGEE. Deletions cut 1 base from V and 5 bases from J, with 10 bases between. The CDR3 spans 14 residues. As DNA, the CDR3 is TGTGCCAGCAGCGTATGGGGCGGTGATCAGCCCCAGCATTTT. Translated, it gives CASSVWGGDQPQHF.

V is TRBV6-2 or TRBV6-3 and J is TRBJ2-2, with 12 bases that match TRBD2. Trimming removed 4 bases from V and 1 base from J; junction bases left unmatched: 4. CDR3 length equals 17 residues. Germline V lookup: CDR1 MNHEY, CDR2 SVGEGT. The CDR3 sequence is CASSSPGLAGNTGELFF. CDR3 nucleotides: TGTGCCAGCAGTTCACCGGGACTAGCGGGGAACACCGGGGAGCTGTTTTTT.

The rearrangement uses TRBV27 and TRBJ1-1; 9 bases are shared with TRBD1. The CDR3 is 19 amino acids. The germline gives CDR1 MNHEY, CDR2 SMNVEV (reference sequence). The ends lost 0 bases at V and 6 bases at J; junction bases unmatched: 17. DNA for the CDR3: TGTGCCAGCAGTTTATCGAACTTCCCCCGGGACAGGGTTTTCGCTGAAGCTTTCTTT. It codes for CASSLSNFPRDRVFAEAFF.

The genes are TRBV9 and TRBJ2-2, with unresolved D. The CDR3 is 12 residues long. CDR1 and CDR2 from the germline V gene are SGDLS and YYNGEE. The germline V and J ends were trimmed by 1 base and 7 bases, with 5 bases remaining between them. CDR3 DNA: TGTGCCAGCAGCGTATTGAGCGGGGAGCTGTTTTTT. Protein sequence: CASSVLSGELFF.

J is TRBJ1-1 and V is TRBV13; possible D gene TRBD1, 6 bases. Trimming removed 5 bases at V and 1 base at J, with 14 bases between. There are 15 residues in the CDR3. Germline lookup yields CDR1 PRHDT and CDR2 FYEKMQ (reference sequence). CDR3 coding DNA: TGTGCCAGCAGCCCCATCACGGACAGGAACACTGAAGCTTTCTTT. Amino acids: CASSPITDRNTEAFF.

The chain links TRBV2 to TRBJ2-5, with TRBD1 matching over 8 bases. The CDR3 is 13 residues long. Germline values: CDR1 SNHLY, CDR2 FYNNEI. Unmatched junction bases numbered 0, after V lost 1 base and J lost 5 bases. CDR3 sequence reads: CASSEGTGETQYF. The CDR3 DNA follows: TGTGCCAGCAGTGAAGGGACAGGGGAGACCCAGTACTTC.

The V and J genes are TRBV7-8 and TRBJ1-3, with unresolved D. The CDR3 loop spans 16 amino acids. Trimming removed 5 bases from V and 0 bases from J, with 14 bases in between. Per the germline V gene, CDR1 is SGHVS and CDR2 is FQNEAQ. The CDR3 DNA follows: TGTGCCAGCAGCCGGATGGTAGCAGACTCTGGAAACACCATATATTTT. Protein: CASSRMVADSGNTIYF.

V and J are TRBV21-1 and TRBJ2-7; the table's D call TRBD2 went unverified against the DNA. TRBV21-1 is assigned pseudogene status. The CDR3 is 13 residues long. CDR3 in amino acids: CASSKALTPGQYF. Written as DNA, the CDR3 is TGTGCCAGCAGCAAAGCGCTCACGCCGGGACAGTACTTC.

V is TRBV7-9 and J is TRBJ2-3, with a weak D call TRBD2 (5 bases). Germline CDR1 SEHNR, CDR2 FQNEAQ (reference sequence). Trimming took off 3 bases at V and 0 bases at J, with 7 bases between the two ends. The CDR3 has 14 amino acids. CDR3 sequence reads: CASSLGVSTDTQYF. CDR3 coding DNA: TGTGCCAGCAGCTTGGGAGTTAGCACAGATACGCAGTATTTT.

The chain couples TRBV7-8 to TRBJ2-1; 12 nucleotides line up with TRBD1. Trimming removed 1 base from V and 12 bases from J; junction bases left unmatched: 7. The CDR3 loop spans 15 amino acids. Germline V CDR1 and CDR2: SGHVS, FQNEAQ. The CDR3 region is CASSLGGQGAGGQFF. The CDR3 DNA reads TGTGCCAGCAGCTTAGGGGGACAGGGGGCTGGTGGGCAGTTCTTC.

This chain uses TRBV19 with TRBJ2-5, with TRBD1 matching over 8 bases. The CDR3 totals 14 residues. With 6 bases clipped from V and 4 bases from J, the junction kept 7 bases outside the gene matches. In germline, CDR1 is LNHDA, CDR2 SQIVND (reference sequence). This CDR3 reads CASSRNQGAETQYF. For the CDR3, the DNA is TGTGCCAGTAGCCGTAACCAGGGGGCAGAGACCCAGTACTTC.

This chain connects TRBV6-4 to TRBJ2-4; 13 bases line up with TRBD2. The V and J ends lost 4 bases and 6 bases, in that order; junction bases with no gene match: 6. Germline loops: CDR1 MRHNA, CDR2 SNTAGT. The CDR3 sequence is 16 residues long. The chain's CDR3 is CASSATSGGGSNIQYF. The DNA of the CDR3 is TGTGCCAGCAGTGCTACTAGCGGGGGGGGCTCAAACATTCAGTACTTC.